This T cell receptor beta chain was profiled in a study of OX40 agonist ivuxolimab in advanced cancers. At the level of the study: The drug used for patients, ivuxolimab, was an agonistic anti-OX40 (CD134) antibody.

As regards this clone: The antigen is unknown.

Sequenced by immunoSEQ multiplex PCR; TCRdb stores in-frame clones only, minus some. Of about 100,000 clones in the sample, approximately 89% were seen once. Study conclusions and caveats: Specificity for antigen went undetermined in the expanded peripheral T cells.

The source of this sequence is an adult with an advanced solid tumor such as melanoma, head and neck, liver or kidney cancer. The sequenced sample was CD4+ or CD8+ T cells sorted from blood, obtained in a trial of the OX40 agonist ivuxolimab.

CDR3 loop: CASSLVGTRSTEQYF. In nucleotides, the CDR3 is TGTGCCAGCAGCTTAGTGGGGACTAGATCTACCGAGCAGTACTTC. The chain is built from TRBV13 and TRBJ2-5, with 8 bases aligning to TRBD2. The DNA end lines up better with TRBJ2-7; the J call may be wrong. This CDR3 has 15 residues. The V gene's germline CDR1 is PRHDT and CDR2 FYEKMQ (reference sequence).